This is a list of T cell receptor beta chains from one sample in a study of cytomegalovirus exposure and HLA in healthy donors. Repertoires were generated with immunoSEQ multiplex PCR, while TCRdb's copy carries only in-frame clones and drops some. The repertoire holds more than 130,000 clones, with 73% as singletons. The specimen was PBMCs. These receptors were taken from a human donor in good health. Each CDR3 is given with its conserved first and last residue. The order of the fields is V gene, J gene, clone size, D gene, CDR3 protein, CDR3 DNA. A D gene is named only where the DNA matches it firmly. Where a row states a size, it is once, few, many or the class of an expanded clone; other rows omit it.

>TRBV2|TRBJ1-5|.|TRBD1
CASKTGTEALPQHF
TGTGCCAGCAAGACCGGGACAGAGGCTTTGCCCCAGCATTTT
>TRBV5-1|TRBJ2-2|.|TRBD2
CASSLTSGGNTGELFF
TGCGCCAGCAGCTTAACTAGCGGGGGGAACACCGGGGAGCTGTTTTTT
>TRBV4-1|TRBJ1-2|.|TRBD1
CASSQDRSYGYTF
TGCGCCAGCAGCCAGGACAGGAGCTATGGCTACACCTTC
>TRBV5-1|TRBJ2-2|.|.
CASSLGSGEDTGELFF
TGCGCCAGCAGCTTGGGCAGCGGTGAGGACACCGGGGAGCTGTTTTTT
>TRBV7-9|TRBJ1-4|.|TRBD1
CASSLGGYRGRPNEKLFF
TGTGCCAGCAGCCTCGGAGGATACAGGGGCCGACCTAATGAAAAACTGTTTTTT
>TRBV28|TRBJ1-5|.|TRBD1
CASSRDRGTDQPQHF
TGTGCCAGCAGTCGGGACAGGGGGACGGATCAGCCCCAGCATTTT
>TRBV7-6|TRBJ2-5|.|.
CASSPRGEGGDQYF
TGTGCCAGCAGCCCCCGTGGTGAAGGGGGAGACCAGTACTTC
>TRBV6-5|TRBJ2-5|once|.
CASSYSALQETQYF
TGTGCCAGCAGTTACTCCGCACTCCAAGAGACCCAGTACTTC
>TRBV19|TRBJ1-2|.|.
CASSTGAGVYGYTF
TGTGCCAGTAGTACCGGGGCAGGGGTCTATGGCTACACCTTC
>TRBV7-8|TRBJ2-7|.|TRBD1
CASSPDRGLYEQYF
TGTGCCAGCAGCCCCGACAGGGGACTCTACGAGCAGTACTTC
>TRBV27|TRBJ2-1|.|TRBD2
CGRLAGRYEQFF
TGTGGTCGACTAGCGGGAAGGTATGAGCAGTTCTTC
>TRBV5-1|TRBJ2-3|.|.
CASSLVMHILSTDTQYF
TGCGCCAGCAGCTTGGTGATGCATATACTCAGCACAGATACGCAGTATTTT
>TRBV19|TRBJ1-2|.|TRBD1
CASSTSSGTGFYGYTF
TGTGCCAGTAGTACGTCATCCGGGACAGGGTTCTATGGCTACACCTTC
>TRBV10-3|TRBJ2-7|once|.
CAISESLQVYEQYF
TGTGCCATCAGTGAGTCCCTCCAGGTATACGAGCAGTACTTC
>TRBV27|TRBJ2-7|large|TRBD2
CASSLSGANYEQYF
TGTGCCAGCAGCTTAAGCGGGGCGAACTACGAGCAGTACTTC
>TRBV10-3|TRBJ2-1|.|TRBD2
CAISETSGSTGDEQFF
TGTGCCATCAGTGAGACCAGCGGGAGCACGGGTGATGAGCAGTTCTTC
>TRBV9|TRBJ1-3|.|TRBD1
CASSSGGQAGNTIYF
TGTGCCAGCAGCTCAGGAGGACAGGCAGGAAACACCATATATTTT
>TRBV10-3|TRBJ2-7|.|TRBD2
CAITSETLAIYEQYF
TGTGCCATCACGAGTGAGACACTAGCGATCTACGAGCAGTACTTC
>TRBV10-2|TRBJ2-2|.|.
CASSVQAVNTGELFF
TGCGCCAGCAGTGTTCAAGCGGTTAACACCGGGGAGCTGTTTTTT
>TRBV30|TRBJ1-1|.|TRBD1
CAWSGVRGSGKAFF
TGTGCCTGGAGTGGAGTCAGGGGGTCGGGGAAAGCTTTCTTT
>TRBV5-6|TRBJ2-7|.|TRBD1
CASSLLLGQGSYEQYF
TGTGCCAGCAGCCTTCTTTTGGGACAGGGGTCCTACGAGCAGTACTTC
>TRBV2|TRBJ2-3|.|TRBD2
CASSELAGGVDTQYF
TGTGCCAGCAGTGAACTAGCGGGAGGTGTAGATACGCAGTATTTT
>TRBV5-6|TRBJ2-7|.|.
CASSRESDTYEQYF
TGTGCCAGCAGCCGCGAATCAGACACCTACGAGCAGTACTTC
>TRBV13|TRBJ2-1|.|TRBD1
CASSLVQDRGRNEQFF
TGTGCCAGCAGCTTAGTGCAGGACAGGGGAAGAAATGAGCAGTTCTTC
>TRBV29-1|TRBJ2-7|.|TRBD1
CSVLSGQGATYEQYF
TGCAGCGTTCTTTCTGGACAGGGGGCTACCTACGAGCAGTACTTC
>TRBV13|TRBJ2-2|.|TRBD1
CASSLVGRGRNGELFF
TGTGCCAGCAGCCTAGTGGGCAGGGGGCGCAACGGGGAGCTGTTTTTT
>TRBV4-1|TRBJ2-2|.|TRBD1
CASSQGVDRVITGELFF
TGCGCCAGCAGCCAAGGTGTGGACAGGGTAATCACCGGGGAGCTGTTTTTT
>TRBV9|TRBJ2-3|few|.
CASSTWTASTDTQYF
TGTGCCAGCAGCACCTGGACAGCTAGCACAGATACGCAGTATTTT
>TRBV10-3|TRBJ1-3|once|.
CAISTSPSRLPGNTIYF
TGTGCCATCAGTACGAGTCCTAGTAGACTGCCTGGAAACACCATATATTTT
>TRBV6-5|TRBJ2-3|.|TRBD2
CASSYAGLADTQYF
TGTGCCAGCAGTTACGCAGGACTAGCAGATACGCAGTATTTT
>TRBV11-2|TRBJ2-7|.|.
CASSNPGLWDEQYF
TGTGCCAGCAGCAACCCGGGATTATGGGACGAGCAGTACTTC
>TRBV19|TRBJ2-1|.|TRBD2
CASSSGGNYNEQFF
TGTGCCAGTAGTAGCGGGGGGAACTACAATGAGCAGTTCTTC
>TRBV2|TRBJ1-2|.|.
CASSVGEVANYGYTF
TGTGCCAGCAGTGTAGGAGAGGTAGCTAACTATGGCTACACCTTC
>TRBV7-9|TRBJ2-3|.|.
CASSPAGQGDTQYF
TGTGCCAGCAGCCCTGCCGGGCAGGGAGATACGCAGTATTTT
>TRBV27|TRBJ2-1|.|.
CASSPRGYNEQFF
TGTGCCAGCAGCCCCAGGGGCTACAATGAGCAGTTCTTC
>TRBV4-1|TRBJ2-5|.|.
CASSLRASRIQETQYF
TGCGCCAGCAGCCTAAGGGCTAGCAGGATCCAAGAGACCCAGTACTTC
>TRBV6-7|TRBJ1-5|.|.
CASSYEATGGNQPQHF
TGTGCCAGCAGTTATGAGGCTACGGGGGGCAATCAGCCCCAGCATTTT
>TRBV2|TRBJ1-5|few|TRBD1
CASSGDRGYQPQHF
TGTGCCAGCAGTGGAGACAGGGGCTATCAGCCCCAGCATTTT
>TRBV11-2|TRBJ2-2|.|.
CASSLTSMYTGELFF
TGTGCCAGCAGCCTTACTAGTATGTACACCGGGGAGCTGTTTTTT
>TRBV5-6|TRBJ1-3|.|.
CASSLTWTLSSGNTIYF
TGTGCCAGCAGCTTAACATGGACTTTGAGCTCTGGAAACACCATATATTTT
>TRBV7-9|TRBJ2-5|.|TRBD2
CASSLYLAGVETQYF
TGTGCCAGCAGCTTGTATCTAGCGGGAGTGGAGACCCAGTACTTC
>TRBV28|TRBJ1-1|once|TRBD1
CASSLRAWPTGMNTEAFF
TGTGCCAGCAGTTTACGCGCATGGCCGACAGGGATGAACACTGAAGCTTTCTTT